The 28 T cell receptor beta chains reported below all come from one sample, sequenced in a study of blood T cell repertoires in COVID-19. Assay: immunoSEQ multiplex PCR; the TCRdb copy retains only in-frame clones and omits some. Counted here are 200,000 to 300,000 clones, 86% occurring once; the ten biggest clones make up roughly an eighth. Sequencing input: peripheral blood. The source of these receptors is a man older than 75 with acute or convalescent COVID-19.

This chain connects TRBV7-2 to TRBJ2-5; 8 bases line up with TRBD2. CDR1 is SGHTA and CDR2 is FQGNSA in the germline V gene. The CDR3 consists of 15 residues. The J segment lost 1 base and the V segment lost 2 bases, leaving 3 bases of the junction unmatched. CDR3 bases: TGTGCCAGCAGCTTAATGGCGGGGGGCCAAGAGACCCAGTACTTC. This encodes CASSLMAGGQETQYF.

The chain links TRBV19 to TRBJ2-5, with a tentative D call TRBD2 (6 bases). From germline, CDR1 is LNHDA and CDR2 SQIVND (reference sequence). Deletions cut 3 bases from V and 3 bases from J, with 11 bases between. The CDR3 has 14 amino acids. CDR3: CASSIDGGKETQYF. The CDR3 DNA reads TGTGCCAGTAGTATCGACGGGGGAAAAGAGACCCAGTACTTC.

This chain links TRBV19 with TRBJ2-7; the match to TRBD1 covers 9 bases. CDR3 size: 14 residues. Trimming at V came to 10 bases and at J to 2 bases, leaving 9 bases not matched to a gene. The V gene's germline CDR1 is LNHDA and CDR2 SQIVND (reference sequence). This CDR3 reads CATGAGTGTYEQYF. CDR3 DNA sequence: TGTGCCACAGGGGCCGGGACAGGGACCTACGAGCAGTACTTC.

This rearrangement joins TRBV2 to TRBJ2-3; D remains unclear. The length of the CDR3 is 14 residues. CDR1 and CDR2 (germline): SNHLY, FYNNEI. With 8 bases removed from V and 0 bases from J, the gap between germline ends came to 12 bases. The DNA for the CDR3 is TGTGCCAGCTATACACCAATCAGCACAGATACGCAGTATTTT. Its translation is CASYTPISTDTQYF. Variable domain in full (rest from reference TRBV2 and TRBJ2-3): EPEVTQTPSHQVTQMGQEVILRCVPISNHLYFYWYRQILGQKVEFLVSFYNNEISEKSEIFDDQFSVERPDGSNFTLKIRSTKLEDSAMYFCASYTPISTDTQYFGPGTRLTVL.

This chain links TRBV5-1 with TRBJ2-1; no clear D. CDR1 and CDR2 from the germline V gene are SGHRS and YFSETQ. Trimming pared 0 bases from V and 1 base from J, leaving 8 bases between. This CDR3 is built from 15 residues. This chain's CDR3 is CASSLVGQSYNEQFF. CDR3 in DNA: TGCGCCAGCAGCTTGGTTGGGCAGTCCTACAATGAGCAGTTCTTC.

J is TRBJ1-6 and V is TRBV4-3, with a weak D call TRBD1 (6 bases). The CDR3 loop spans 15 amino acids. Trimming took 0 bases from V and 6 from J, leaving 9 bases between them. Germline-derived CDR1 and CDR2 are LGHNA and YSLEER. The CDR3: CASSQDRDTNSPLHF. CDR3 coding DNA: TGCGCCAGCAGCCAAGACAGGGACACTAATTCACCCCTCCACTTT.

This clone occurred once. The chain recombines TRBV11-2 with TRBJ2-7, with 7 bases fitting TRBD2. The trim removed 8 bases at V and 0 bases at J, leaving 10 bases unmatched. The CDR3 contains 15 residues. Looked up from germline, CDR1 is SGHAT and CDR2 is FQNNGV. CDR3: CASALTSSSSYEQYF. CDR3 sequence (DNA): TGTGCCAGCGCCCTGACTAGCTCAAGCTCCTACGAGCAGTACTTC.

The chain recombines TRBV28 with TRBJ2-7; the D gene is possibly TRBD1 (7 bases). V was cut by 3 bases and J by 5 bases, with 20 bases left in between. The CDR3 is made up of 16 amino acids. Germline CDR1 MDHEN, CDR2 SYDVKM. In DNA, the CDR3 is TGTGCCAGCAGTTTGCTACAGGGGACTGGGGCTCACGAGCAGTACTTC. This sequence encodes CASSLLQGTGAHEQYF.

This clone was recorded a few times. This rearrangement joins TRBV3-1 (or the pseudogene TRBV3-2) to TRBJ1-1; 8 bases are shared with TRBD1. Germline V gene lookup returns CDR1 LGHDT and CDR2 YNNKEL (reference sequence). J gave up 3 bases and V 5 bases, and 20 bases lay outside the gene matches. The length of the CDR3 is 19 residues. DNA for the CDR3: TGTGCCAGCAGCAGCCCCCCCAGGACAGGGATTAATAGGGACACTGAAGCTTTCTTT. Translation: CASSSPPRTGINRDTEAFF.

With respect to this clone: Other DNA sequences in this specimen translate into the identical CDR3. The gene calls are TRBV19 and TRBJ1-2; the match to TRBD1 covers 8 bases. With V trimmed by 8 bases and J by 0 bases, 2 bases remained unmatched. The CDR3 has 13 residues. Germline assignment: CDR1 LNHDA and CDR2 SQIVND (reference sequence). CDR3 in DNA: TGTGCCAGTCAGACAGGGGCTAACTATGGCTACACCTTC. Its translation is CASQTGANYGYTF.

J is TRBJ1-6 and V is TRBV5-1, with D perhaps TRBD1 (6 bases). Germline CDR1 reads SGHRS; CDR2 reads YFSETQ. CDR3 length: 15 amino acids. The ends were cut back, 0 bases at V and 6 bases at J, with 10 bases in the middle. DNA of the CDR3: TGCGCCAGCAGCTTGGAGGACAGTCCTAATTCACCCCTCCACTTT. It codes for CASSLEDSPNSPLHF.

Turning to this clone: This sample also contains other DNA sequences that code for the same CDR3. The rearrangement uses TRBV3-1 (or the pseudogene TRBV3-2) and TRBJ1-5; the D gene is possibly TRBD1 (5 bases). Trimming took off 4 bases at V and 2 bases at J, with 6 bases between the two ends. Germline values: CDR1 LGHDT, CDR2 YNNKEL (reference sequence). The CDR3 is made up of 13 amino acids. The CDR3 spells CASSPQGNQPQHF. The CDR3 DNA reads TGTGCCAGCAGCCCACAGGGCAATCAGCCCCAGCATTTT.

With respect to this clone: Other DNA sequences in the same sample also yield this CDR3. The chain links TRBV5-1 to TRBJ1-6; 8 nucleotides agree with TRBD1. This CDR3 comprises 14 residues. V lost 1 base, J lost 8 bases, and 2 bases stayed unmatched. Germline CDR1 is SGHRS and CDR2 is YFSETQ. CDR3 DNA sequence: TGCGCCAGCAGCTTGACAGGGGGGGATTCACCCCTCCACTTT. Its translation is CASSLTGGDSPLHF.

The gene calls are TRBV18 and TRBJ2-5, with D unclear. Trimming stripped 1 base from V and 5 bases from J, with 17 bases between. CDR1 is KGHSH, CDR2 LQKENI, per germline. The CDR3 is 16 residues long. CDR3 coding DNA: TGTGCCAGCTCACCACGGATAGCCGCGGTTAGCGAGACCCAGTACTTC. Amino acid sequence: CASSPRIAAVSETQYF.

This clone was observed a few times. The chain has TRBV7-9 and TRBJ1-2; tentatively, D is TRBD1 (6 bases). The CDR3 has 14 amino acids. Per germline, CDR1 SEHNR and CDR2 FQNEAQ (reference sequence). Trimming removed 0 bases at V and 6 bases at J, with 11 bases between. The CDR3 region is CASSLAYGGHGYTF. CDR3 bases: TGTGCCAGCAGCTTAGCGTATGGGGGCCATGGCTACACCTTC.

This clone is a singleton in its sample. The rearrangement joins TRBV27 to TRBJ1-1; 8 positions match TRBD1. The germline CDR1 and CDR2 sequences are MNHEY and SMNVEV (reference sequence). The V segment lost 6 bases and the J segment 0 bases; nucleotides outside the gene matches: 9. The CDR3 loop spans 16 amino acids. CDR3 protein: CASRITGGVVNTEAFF. The DNA for the CDR3 is TGTGCCAGCAGGATCACAGGGGGAGTGGTGAACACTGAAGCTTTCTTT.

As to this clone: The sample contains more than one DNA sequence encoding this CDR3. The rearrangement uses TRBV18 and TRBJ1-5; D remains ambiguous. The CDR3 consists of 13 residues. The germline V gene has CDR1 KGHSH and CDR2 LQKENI. With 3 bases removed from V and 4 bases from J, the gap between germline ends came to 7 bases. CDR3 coding DNA: TGTGCCAGCTCACCCGGAGGTAATCAGCCCCAGCATTTT. Its translation: CASSPGGNQPQHF.

The rearrangement uses TRBV7-9 and TRBJ1-3; 8 nucleotides match TRBD1. The junction had 4 bases not matched to a gene; V was cut back by 2 bases and J by 4 bases. This CDR3 region has 15 residues. Germline V gene data show CDR1 as SEHNR and CDR2 as FQNEAQ (reference sequence). DNA for the CDR3: TGTGCCAGCAGCTTACAGGGGGCTAAAGGAAACACCATATATTTT. Protein: CASSLQGAKGNTIYF.

This clone is a singleton in its sample. V gene TRBV5-1 combines with J gene TRBJ2-3, with 14 bases aligning to TRBD2. Germline trimming cut 4 bases from V and 0 bases from J; bases unmatched to any gene: 4. CDR1 and CDR2 from the germline V gene are SGHRS and YFSETQ. The CDR3 consists of 17 residues. The CDR3 region is CASSGTSGGPSTDTQYF. The CDR3 DNA reads as TGCGCCAGCAGCGGGACTAGCGGGGGCCCTAGCACAGATACGCAGTATTTT. Full variable domain (rest looked up from reference TRBV5-1 and TRBJ2-3): KAGVTQTPRYLIKTRGQQVTLSCSPISGHRSVSWYQQTPGQGLQFLFEYFSETQRNKGNFPGRFSGRQFSNSRSEMNVSTLELGDSALYLCASSGTSGGPSTDTQYFGPGTRLTVL.

This chain links TRBV24-1 with TRBJ2-5, with D possibly matching TRBD2 (5 bases). Germline CDR1 reads KGHDR; CDR2 reads SFDVKD. The V gene lost 3 bases and the J gene lost 6 bases, with 19 bases spanning the gap. This CDR3 has 16 residues. CDR3 residues: CATSDPSPTGSQTQYF. CDR3 coding DNA: TGTGCCACCAGTGATCCCTCCCCGACGGGAAGCCAGACCCAGTACTTC.

V usage is TRBV19 and J usage is TRBJ1-6; D uncertain. V lost 2 bases and J 9 bases, leaving 17 bases between the germline ends. This CDR3 spans 16 amino acids. CDR1 is LNHDA, CDR2 SQIVND, per germline (reference sequence). DNA for the CDR3: TGTGCCAGTAGTATAAGGCCAGAAACGAGGAGTTCACCCCTCCACTTT. It codes for CASSIRPETRSSPLHF. Combining the CDR3 with reference TRBV19 and TRBJ1-6 gives the whole variable domain DGGITQSPKYLFRKEGQNVTLSCEQNLNHDAMYWYRQDPGQGLRLIYYSQIVNDFQKGDIAEGYSVSREKKESFPLTVTSAQKNPTAFYLCASSIRPETRSSPLHFGNGTRLTVT.

The rearrangement joins TRBV6-5 to TRBJ1-2, with TRBD1 identical over 9 bases. The trim removed 7 bases at V and 6 bases at J, leaving 9 bases unmatched. The CDR3 is 14 amino acids. Per germline, CDR1 MNHEY and CDR2 SVGAGI. CDR3 DNA: TGTGCCAGCACCGGACAGGGGAAGTTGGATGGCTACACCTTC. It codes for CASTGQGKLDGYTF.

This clone was seen a handful of times. The chain recombines TRBV13 with TRBJ2-7; D might be TRBD2 (6 bases). V was cut by 5 bases and J by 6 bases, with 20 bases left in between. Germline V CDR1 and CDR2: PRHDT, FYEKMQ (reference sequence). This CDR3 has 15 amino acids. The CDR3 loop reads CASSPPRGGRGEQYF. As DNA, the CDR3 is TGTGCCAGCAGCCCCCCAAGGGGAGGAAGGGGCGAGCAGTACTTC. Full variable domain (remainder filled in from reference TRBV13 and TRBJ2-7): AAGVIQSPRHLIKEKRETATLKCYPIPRHDTVYWYQQGPGQDPQFLISFYEKMQSDKGSIPDRFSAQQFSDYHSELNMSSLELGDSALYFCASSPPRGGRGEQYFGPGTRLTVT.

The chain uses TRBV28 and TRBJ2-5, with 7 bases matching TRBD2. The ends lost 3 bases at V and 4 bases at J; junction bases unmatched: 8. Germline CDR1 reads MDHEN; CDR2 reads SYDVKM. This CDR3 contains 15 residues. CDR3 sequence reads: CASSFSGRGGETQYF. The CDR3 nucleotides read TGTGCCAGCAGTTTTAGTGGGAGGGGAGGAGAGACCCAGTACTTC.

The chain uses TRBV13 and TRBJ2-2; 10 bases align to TRBD1. CDR3 length: 15 residues. J was trimmed by 7 bases and V by 5 bases; bases with no gene match: 7. Per the germline V gene, CDR1 is PRHDT and CDR2 is FYEKMQ (reference sequence). This chain's CDR3 is CASSRGQGRVGELFF. The CDR3 nucleotides read TGTGCCAGCAGCCGGGGACAGGGGAGGGTCGGGGAGCTGTTTTTT.

This clone was seen a handful of times. The chain uses TRBV7-2 and TRBJ1-2, with D possibly matching TRBD1 (6 bases). Germline-derived CDR1 and CDR2 are SGHTA and FQGNSA. The CDR3 is made up of 15 amino acids. V lost 3 bases to trimming and J lost 0 bases, with 11 bases between them. CDR3 sequence: CASSLGDNSNYGYTF. In nucleotides, the CDR3 is TGTGCCAGCAGCTTGGGGGACAACTCTAACTATGGCTACACCTTC.

The CDR3 sequence is CASSRDSRRNTEAFF. The DNA of the CDR3 is TGTGCCAGTAGTAGGGACAGCCGAAGGAACACTGAAGCTTTCTTT. This sequence joins TRBV19 and TRBJ1-1, with 7 nucleotides matching TRBD1. This CDR3 is built from 15 residues. In germline, CDR1 is LNHDA, CDR2 SQIVND (reference sequence). The V segment lost 4 bases and the J segment 1 base; nucleotides outside the gene matches: 6.

The V call is TRBV18, the J call TRBJ1-5, with a possible D match to TRBD1 (5 bases). Germline lookup yields CDR1 KGHSH and CDR2 LQKENI. This CDR3 spans 16 amino acids. Between the trimmed V and J ends, which lost 2 bases and 3 bases, there was a span of 14 bases. CDR3 coding DNA: TGTGCCAGCTCACCAGACGGGGGGGGAACCAATCAGCCCCAGCATTTT. Translation gives CASSPDGGGTNQPQHF.